This TCR beta chain was captured in a study of blood T cells in healthy people across ages. This CDR3 is 15 amino acids long. V was pared by 3 bases and J by 4 bases, with 7 bases of the junction left unmatched. The germline V gene has CDR1 MNHEY and CDR2 SVGAGI. In regard to this clonotype: Its antigen is unidentified.

Through a sample-barcoded 5' primer and a J-beta primer mix, a second PCR was run for roughly 6 to 12 cycles. A template-switch adaptor containing 12 random nucleotides labeled each cDNA molecule. TCRdb re-called the 5' RACE reads through MiXCR, storing one row per CDR3 protein. The sample lists some 1.4 million distinct CDR3 sequences, 35% to 45% seen once, with roughly 7.9% in the top ten. Each of the donors had roughly 9.1 milliliters of peripheral blood drawn into EDTA-treated Vacutainer tubes. Regarding the study as a whole: Strong correlation linked observed beta diversity and percent naive T cells. Age showed a roughly linear inverse relationship with TCR beta diversity per million T cells.

The sequenced sample consisted of blood. The receptor comes from a woman younger than 30 in good health. This chain uses TRBV6-5 with TRBJ2-7, with 9 bases aligning to TRBD1. Here the CDR3 reads CASSYPGQGRYEQYF. As DNA, the CDR3 is TGTGCCAGCAGTTATCCGGGACAGGGCCGGTACGAGCAGTACTTC.